Below are 31 T cell receptor beta chains sequenced from a single sample in a study of blood T cell repertoires in COVID-19. Sequencing was performed with immunoSEQ multiplex PCR; in TCRdb, only in-frame clones are kept and a portion is missing. The sample gives approximately 200,000 clones, roughly 81% of which show up once; over 9.5% is in the top ten. Material: peripheral blood. The receptor source for this set is a woman of 80 years or more with COVID-19, enrolled during active disease.

The rearrangement joins TRBV10-1 to TRBJ1-6; D uncertain. The CDR3 consists of 15 residues. Trimming took off 2 bases at V and 10 bases at J, with 15 bases between the two ends. Per germline, CDR1 WNHNN and CDR2 SYGVQD (reference sequence). CDR3 loop: CASSEPEGTGSPLHF. The CDR3, as DNA: TGCGCCAGCAGTGAGCCCGAGGGAACGGGGTCACCCCTCCACTTT.

The chain is built from TRBV11-3 and TRBJ2-7; 7 bases map to TRBD1. The CDR3 covers 15 residues. Germline V gives CDR1 SGHNT, CDR2 YENEEA. Unmatched junction bases numbered 7, after V lost 5 bases and J lost 0 bases. The CDR3 loop is CASSPLTGSSYEQYF. The DNA for the CDR3 is TGTGCCAGCAGCCCCCTGACAGGGAGCTCCTACGAGCAGTACTTC. The whole variable domain, remainder taken from reference TRBV11-3 and TRBJ2-7, is EAGVVQSPRYKIIEKKQPVAFWCNPISGHNTLYWYLQNLGQGPELLIRYENEEAVDDSQLPKDRFSAERLKGVDSTLKIQPAELGDSAVYLCASSPLTGSSYEQYFGPGTRLTVT.

The chain recombines TRBV5-4 with TRBJ2-3; 8 bases fit TRBD2. Looked up from germline, CDR1 is SGHNT and CDR2 is YYREEE (reference sequence). CDR3 length: 18 amino acids. J lost 0 bases, V lost 1 base, and 10 bases had no gene match. The CDR3 loop is CASSLWASGPPSTDTQYF. CDR3 DNA sequence: TGTGCCAGCAGCTTGTGGGCTAGCGGGCCCCCAAGCACAGATACGCAGTATTTT.

V and J are TRBV18 and TRBJ1-3; 8 bases agree with TRBD1. This CDR3 is 14 amino acids long. The V gene's germline CDR1 is KGHSH and CDR2 LQKENI. Germline trimming cut 5 bases from V and 4 bases from J; bases unmatched to any gene: 4. CDR3 loop: CASSTTGAGNTIYF. The CDR3 bases are TGTGCCAGCTCAACGACAGGGGCAGGAAACACCATATATTTT. Full variable domain (missing parts from reference TRBV18 and TRBJ1-3): NAGVMQNPRHLVRRRGQEARLRCSPMKGHSHVYWYRQLPEEGLKFMVYLQKENIIDESGMPKERFSAEFPKEGPSILRIQQVVRGDSAAYFCASSTTGAGNTIYFGEGSWLTVV.

The chain employs TRBV15 and TRBJ1-1; D remains unclear. V shed 5 bases and J shed 1 base, with 11 bases lying between them. Germline V gives CDR1 LNHNV, CDR2 YYDKDF (reference sequence). The CDR3 is 14 amino acids. The CDR3 loop reads CATSPRRENTEAFF. The CDR3 region has the DNA TGTGCCACCAGCCCTCGGAGGGAGAACACTGAAGCTTTCTTT.

There are a few counts of this clone. The chain links TRBV6-2 or TRBV6-3 to TRBJ1-6; D is ambiguous. V was clipped by 5 bases and J by 8 bases, with 22 bases between them. This CDR3 is built from 17 residues. Germline V gene data show CDR1 as MNHEY and CDR2 as SVGEGT. The CDR3 region has the DNA TGTGCCAGCAGTACATTCCACAACCCGCGGGGTGATTCACCCCTCCACTTT. It yields the protein CASSTFHNPRGDSPLHF.

This clone was observed a few times. The V call is TRBV7-9, the J call TRBJ1-4; 7 nucleotides match TRBD1. Germline CDR1 is SEHNR and CDR2 is FQNEAQ (reference sequence). The CDR3 runs to 15 residues. J gave up 6 bases and V 2 bases, and 6 bases lay outside the gene matches. DNA of the CDR3: TGTGCCAGCAGCTTATACAGGGGCAGGGATGAAAAACTGTTTTTT. This gives the protein CASSLYRGRDEKLFF.

This clone was recorded a few times. The V gene is TRBV5-1, the J gene TRBJ1-1; no clear D. Germline CDR1 SGHRS, CDR2 YFSETQ. The CDR3 has 13 amino acids. The V gene lost 4 bases and the J gene lost 2 bases, with 9 bases spanning the gap. The CDR3 reads CASSPLRNTEAFF. The CDR3 DNA follows: TGCGCCAGCAGCCCGTTGAGAAACACTGAAGCTTTCTTT.

The rearrangement joins TRBV18 to TRBJ2-1; TRBD2 matches 10 bases. Germline CDR1 and CDR2: KGHSH and LQKENI. CDR3 length equals 15 residues. V trimming: 3 bases; J trimming: 5 bases; junction bases outside the gene matches: 4. For the CDR3, the DNA is TGTGCCAGCTCACCTACTAGCGGGATAGACAATGAGCAGTTCTTC. Its protein is CASSPTSGIDNEQFF.

V gene TRBV5-4 combines with J gene TRBJ2-2; TRBD1 is a possible D gene (5 bases). This CDR3 is built from 12 residues. Germline loops: CDR1 SGHNT, CDR2 YYREEE (reference sequence). V was clipped by 6 bases and J by 6 bases, with 9 bases between them. The CDR3 DNA is TGTGCCAGCACCATGGGGCCCGGGGAGCTGTTTTTT. Amino acid sequence: CASTMGPGELFF. Variable domain in full (rest from reference TRBV5-4 and TRBJ2-2): ETGVTQSPTHLIKTRGQQVTLRCSSQSGHNTVSWYQQALGQGPQFIFQYYREEENGRGNFPPRFSGLQFPNYSSELNVNALELDDSALYLCASTMGPGELFFGEGSRLTVL.

This sequence joins TRBV10-3 and TRBJ2-6; D gene unclear. Trimming took off 2 bases at V and 4 bases at J, with 6 bases between the two ends. Germline loops: CDR1 ENHRY, CDR2 SYGVKD. The CDR3 extends over 14 amino acids. CDR3: CAISEENGANVLTF. CDR3 DNA: TGTGCCATCAGTGAGGAGAACGGGGCCAACGTCCTGACTTTC.

This CDR3 reads CASSYGDRGSGEQYF. For the CDR3, the DNA is TGTGCCAGCAGTTACGGGGACAGGGGTTCGGGCGAGCAGTACTTC. This chain uses TRBV6-6 with TRBJ2-7, with 10 bases that match TRBD1. CDR3 length: 15 residues. Germline V gene data show CDR1 as MNHNY and CDR2 as SVGAGI (reference sequence). Trimming cost V 2 bases and J 6 bases; bases outside gene matches: 7.

This clone was seen just once. J is TRBJ2-1 and V is TRBV7-3, with D tentatively TRBD2 (5 bases). CDR1 and CDR2 (germline): SGHTA, FQGTGA. The CDR3 totals 15 residues. Trimming stripped 4 bases from V and 4 bases from J, with 14 bases between. The CDR3 DNA reads TGTGCCAGCAGCTCACTACTAGACTCATACAATGAGCAGTTCTTC. Translation: CASSSLLDSYNEQFF.

This chain connects TRBV23-1 to TRBJ2-3; TRBD1 agrees at 7 bases. TRBV23-1 is reported as an ORF; its role is uncertain. The V gene end was trimmed by 2 bases and the J gene end by 0 bases; junction bases not matched to a gene: 2. This CDR3 is 15 amino acids long. CDR3 sequence (DNA): TGCGCCAGCAGTCAACACAGGGGAAGCACAGATACGCAGTATTTT. This sequence encodes CASSQHRGSTDTQYF.

Written as DNA, the CDR3 is TGTGCCAGCAGTAAAAACAGGCGCACTGAAGCTTTCTTT. As protein: CASSKNRRTEAFF. The chain combines TRBV6-6 with TRBJ1-1; possibly TRBD1 for D (5 bases). This CDR3 has 13 residues. Germline CDR1 MNHNY, CDR2 SVGAGI (reference sequence). Trimming removed 5 bases from V and 4 bases from J, with 11 bases in between.

There are a few counts of this clone. The chain has TRBV28 and TRBJ1-1, with 8 bases aligning to TRBD1. V shed 10 bases and J 4 bases; nucleotides not matched to a gene: 8. From germline, CDR1 is MDHEN and CDR2 SYDVKM. This CDR3 has 13 residues. CDR3: CATTDRATTEAFF. The CDR3 region has the DNA TGTGCCACTACGGACAGGGCGACCACTGAAGCTTTCTTT. The full variable domain, rest sourced from reference TRBV28 and TRBJ1-1, is DVKVTQSSRYLVKRTGEKVFLECVQDMDHENMFWYRQDPGLGLRLIYFSYDVKMKEKGDIPEGYSVSREKKERFSLILESASTNQTSMYLCATTDRATTEAFFGQGTRLTVV.

This chain joins TRBV5-1 and TRBJ2-7; 9 bases map to TRBD1. Germline lookup yields CDR1 SGHRS and CDR2 YFSETQ. The CDR3 totals 14 residues. The ends lost 3 bases at V and 2 bases at J; junction bases unmatched: 3. The CDR3 region is CASSSGQGPYEQYF. The CDR3 nucleotides read TGCGCCAGCAGCTCGGGACAGGGTCCCTACGAGCAGTACTTC.

The sample holds one count of this clone. This chain's CDR3 is CASSPGLNTEAFF. As DNA, the CDR3 is TGTGCCAGCAGTCCTGGCCTGAACACTGAAGCTTTCTTT. The gene calls are TRBV6-6 and TRBJ1-1; D not resolved. V gave up 5 bases and J gave up 0 bases, with 7 bases separating them. CDR1 is MNHNY and CDR2 is SVGAGI in the germline V gene (reference sequence). The CDR3 is 13 residues long.

The chain links TRBV18 to TRBJ2-1; 8 nucleotides agree with TRBD2. This CDR3 comprises 15 residues. Per germline, CDR1 KGHSH and CDR2 LQKENI. The ends lost 3 bases at V and 6 bases at J; junction bases unmatched: 7. The DNA of the CDR3 is TGTGCCAGCTCACCTCCTAGCGGGCCCTTCAATGAGCAGTTCTTC. Translation: CASSPPSGPFNEQFF.

The rearrangement uses TRBV6-5 and TRBJ2-7, with 9 nucleotides matching TRBD1. V shed 4 bases, J shed 2 bases, and the junction held 3 bases outside the gene matches. This CDR3 is 14 amino acids long. Germline CDR1 reads MNHEY; CDR2 reads SVGAGI. CDR3 DNA: TGTGCCAGCAGTTGGACAGGGGACACCTACGAGCAGTACTTC. Translated: CASSWTGDTYEQYF.

This clone has only a few counts. The rearrangement joins TRBV2 to TRBJ1-3; 10 bases match TRBD1. Germline loops: CDR1 SNHLY, CDR2 FYNNEI. After removal of 5 bases from V and 2 bases from J, the junction contained 3 bases not matched to a gene. The CDR3 extends over 15 amino acids. CDR3 DNA sequence: TGTGCCAGCAGTAGAGGGACAGGGGCTGGAAACACCATATATTTT. It codes for CASSRGTGAGNTIYF.

The V gene is TRBV11-2, the J gene TRBJ1-2; D gene ambiguous. V was cut by 0 bases and J by 6 bases, with 14 bases left in between. This CDR3 is built from 15 residues. Germline V gene data show CDR1 as SGHAT and CDR2 as FQNNGV. The CDR3 spells CASSLDGSDSHGYTF. Here the CDR3 DNA reads TGTGCCAGCAGCTTAGATGGCTCAGATTCGCATGGCTACACCTTC. Supplemented by reference TRBV11-2 and TRBJ1-2, the full variable domain reads EAGVAQSPRYKIIEKRQSVAFWCNPISGHATLYWYQQILGQGPKLLIQFQNNGVVDDSQLPKDRFSAERLKGVDSTLKIQPAKLEDSAVYLCASSLDGSDSHGYTFGSGTRLTVV.

The chain joins TRBV5-1 to TRBJ1-1; 7 bases line up with TRBD1. V lost 0 bases, J lost 1 base, and 3 bases stayed unmatched. The CDR3 sequence is 15 residues long. Germline V gene data show CDR1 as SGHRS and CDR2 as YFSETQ. The CDR3 spells CASSLAGTANTEAFF. CDR3 nucleotides: TGCGCCAGCAGCTTGGCCGGGACAGCGAACACTGAAGCTTTCTTT.

V gene TRBV6-5 combines with J gene TRBJ2-2; tentative D call: TRBD1 (5 bases). V lost 3 bases to trimming and J lost 4 bases, with 9 bases between them. CDR3 size: 14 residues. The germline V gene has CDR1 MNHEY and CDR2 SVGAGI. The CDR3 spells CASSYQGPTGELFF. The CDR3 DNA sequence: TGTGCCAGCAGTTATCAGGGCCCCACCGGGGAGCTGTTTTTT.

The V gene is TRBV24-1, the J gene TRBJ2-1, with D tentatively TRBD2 (6 bases). The V and J ends lost 3 bases and 2 bases respectively, with 13 bases between them. This CDR3 has 16 amino acids. Looked up from germline, CDR1 is KGHDR and CDR2 is SFDVKD. CDR3 in amino acids: CATSDTGGYPYNEQFF. In DNA, the CDR3 is TGTGCCACCAGTGATACTGGGGGGTACCCCTACAATGAGCAGTTCTTC.

This chain uses TRBV5-4 with TRBJ2-1; TRBD2 aligns across 8 bases. J was trimmed by 0 bases and V by 0 bases; bases with no gene match: 5. The CDR3 spans 17 residues. Germline V lookup: CDR1 SGHNT, CDR2 YYREEE (reference sequence). The CDR3 sequence is CASSLGGGTSSYNEQFF. DNA of the CDR3: TGTGCCAGCAGCTTGGGGGGAGGGACTAGCTCCTACAATGAGCAGTTCTTC.

CDR3 sequence (DNA): TGTGCCAGCAGCCAGGGACTAGCGGGGTACAATGAGCAGTTCTTC. Protein product: CASSQGLAGYNEQFF. The chain carries TRBV9 and TRBJ2-1, with 13 bases that match TRBD2. Germline V gives CDR1 SGDLS, CDR2 YYNGEE. The CDR3 spans 15 residues. The V gene end was trimmed by 4 bases and the J gene end by 4 bases; junction bases not matched to a gene: 2.

The chain employs TRBV19 and TRBJ1-6, with D unclear. V was cut by 2 bases and J by 10 bases, with 15 bases left in between. CDR3 size: 15 residues. CDR1 and CDR2 (germline): LNHDA, SQIVND (reference sequence). The CDR3 reads CASSIWPPTGSPLHF. The CDR3 DNA is TGTGCCAGTAGTATATGGCCCCCGACTGGCTCACCCCTCCACTTT.

This clone showed up just once. The chain is built from TRBV27 and TRBJ1-2; 7 positions match TRBD1. In germline, CDR1 is MNHEY, CDR2 SMNVEV (reference sequence). This CDR3 contains 16 residues. Losses at the gene ends were 5 bases for V and 6 bases for J; bases not matched to a gene: 15. CDR3 in DNA: TGTGCCAGCAGTACCGACTCCAGGGGGAACTGGAATGGCTACACCTTC. Protein sequence: CASSTDSRGNWNGYTF.

V is TRBV28 and J is TRBJ1-4; no clear D gene. Germline V gene lookup returns CDR1 MDHEN and CDR2 SYDVKM. The V gene lost 2 bases and the J gene lost 12 bases, with 7 bases spanning the gap. The CDR3 is 11 amino acids. The CDR3 sequence is CASSLRGELFF. In nucleotides, the CDR3 is TGTGCCAGCAGTTTACGGGGAGAACTGTTTTTT.

The chain couples TRBV19 to TRBJ2-7; no definite D call. This CDR3 is built from 16 residues. Germline assignment: CDR1 LNHDA and CDR2 SQIVND (reference sequence). V was trimmed by 0 bases and J by 2 bases, leaving 14 bases between them. The CDR3 sequence: CASSIDWAPRPYEQYF. Written as DNA, the CDR3 is TGTGCCAGTAGTATAGATTGGGCCCCCAGGCCCTACGAGCAGTACTTC. Filled out from reference TRBV19 and TRBJ2-7, the complete variable domain reads DGGITQSPKYLFRKEGQNVTLSCEQNLNHDAMYWYRQDPGQGLRLIYYSQIVNDFQKGDIAEGYSVSREKKESFPLTVTSAQKNPTAFYLCASSIDWAPRPYEQYFGPGTRLTVT.